This T cell receptor beta chain was recovered during a study of T-cell memory formation after mild COVID-19. TCRdb re-analysed the 5' RACE reads in MiXCR, keeping a single row per CDR3 protein. The sample includes approximately 290,000 distinct CDR3 sequences, roughly a fifth seen only once; the top ten take approximately 21%. Study findings and constraints: CD4/CD8 balance characterized clones contracting day 15 to 85, and CD4+ skew characterized later expanders.

Trimming took 0 bases from V and 0 from J, leaving 4 bases between them. CDR1 is DFQATT, CDR2 SNEGSKA, per germline (reference sequence). The CDR3 has 13 amino acids. A few counts support this clonotype. Its antigen is not known. The chain couples TRBV20-1 to TRBJ2-3; D not resolved. The source material was PBMCs or a T cell subset sorted from them (not recorded which). The source is a young man who had mild COVID-19 (a few samples of this study predate the infection). Cell type and time point are not known. CDR3 DNA: TGCAGTGCTAGAGAGCCTAGCACAGATACGCAGTATTTT. Amino acids: CSAREPSTDTQYF.